This T cell receptor (beta chain) was sequenced for a study of response to subunit inactivated influenza vaccine. Study conclusions and caveats: Each seasonal flu vaccination may recruit only limited new T cells, authors suggested.

V lost 7 bases and J lost 2, with 17 bases in between. The CDR3 loop spans 15 amino acids. Germline CDR1 reads SNHLY; CDR2 reads FYNNEI. About this clonotype: Its specificity is not known.

In TCRdb, the RT-PCR reads were re-called with MiXCR into one record per CDR3 protein. The sample has about 240,000 distinct CDR3 sequences, about 12% seen once. The sequencing used non-naive T cells sorted from PBMCs, collected about 14 days before vaccination. This chain uses TRBV2 with TRBJ1-2, with TRBD1 as a possible D gene (6 bases). The receptor was isolated from a man in his fifties who received an inactivated influenza vaccine. The CDR3 reads CASTHGTRNNYGYTF. The CDR3 region has the DNA TGTGCCAGCACCCACGGGACACGCAACAACTATGGCTACACCTTC. The entire variable domain, with the rest obtained from reference TRBV2 and TRBJ1-2, is as follows: EPEVTQTPSHQVTQMGQEVILRCVPISNHLYFYWYRQILGQKVEFLVSFYNNEISEKSEIFDDQFSVERPDGSNFTLKIRSTKLEDSAMYFCASTHGTRNNYGYTFGSGTRLTVV.